This T cell receptor (beta chain) derives from a study of T cells and Merkel cell carcinoma outcomes. This CDR3 is 14 amino acids long. The germline gives CDR1 MNHNS, CDR2 SASEGT. The ends lost 6 bases at V and 5 bases at J; junction bases unmatched: 8. Measured with immunoSEQ multiplex PCR; TCRdb has only the in-frame clones, and not every one. This table holds under 2,500 clones, nearly 95% found once. General study findings and limits: Reportedly, T-cell repertoire with density predicts Merkel cell carcinoma outcomes.

This clone showed up just once. Its antigen is still unknown. The receptor's source is a human donor with Merkel cell carcinoma. This rearrangement joins TRBV6-1 to TRBJ1-1; 8 bases align to TRBD1. Sequencing was performed on tumor tissue from Merkel cell carcinoma. The CDR3 protein is CASRNGQGETEAFF. CDR3 bases: TGTGCCAGCAGAAACGGACAGGGAGAAACTGAAGCTTTCTTT.